What follows is one T cell receptor (beta chain) and its context. This PCR relied on a set of 60 Vbeta primers and 13 Jbeta primers. Sequenced by immunoSEQ multiplex PCR; TCRdb stores in-frame clones only, minus some. Of around 230,000 clones in the sample, about 88% were seen once. The CDR3 totals 12 residues. Germline V lookup: CDR1 SQVTM, CDR2 ANQGSEA. Unmatched junction bases numbered 2, after V lost 7 bases and J lost 1 base. The sample belongs to a study of cytomegalovirus exposure and HLA in healthy donors. This chain joins TRBV29-1 and TRBJ1-1; TRBD1 matches at 8 bases. The receptor was derived from a girl aged 2-10 years in good health and CMV-seronegative. Sequenced input: PBMCs. Here the CDR3 reads CSGDRGNTEAFF. CDR3 coding DNA: TGCAGCGGCGACAGGGGGAACACTGAAGCTTTCTTT.